A single sample gave rise to the 6 T cell receptor beta chains below, sequenced in a study of T cells in Graves' hyperthyroidism and ophthalmopathy. RNA transcripts gave rise to amplified TCR beta CDR3 regions. The study used the HTBI primer set for a first-round RT-PCR of the TCR CDR3. MiXCR was run by TCRdb on the multiplex PCR reads, yielding one entry per CDR3 protein. The sample holds about 620,000 distinct CDR3 sequences, roughly 16% seen once. Sequenced: blood. These receptors originate from a woman under 40 with Graves' hyperthyroidism.

V usage is TRBV29-1 and J usage is TRBJ2-7, with D maybe TRBD1 (6 bases). The germline V and J ends were trimmed by 7 bases and 5 bases, with 21 bases remaining between them. Germline V gives CDR1 SQVTM, CDR2 ANQGSEA. This CDR3 has 14 residues. CDR3 sequence (DNA): TGCAGCGCCGAGGGGGTTTCGGGGTTCAACGAGCAGTACTTC. Amino acid sequence: CSAEGVSGFNEQYF.

This rearrangement joins TRBV9 to TRBJ1-1; 7 nucleotides align to TRBD1. CDR3 length: 13 residues. CDR1 and CDR2 from the germline V gene are SGDLS and YYNGEE. V lost 2 bases and J lost 6; bases outside the gene matches: 4. CDR3 region: CASSVTGAAEAFF. For the CDR3, the DNA is TGTGCCAGCAGCGTTACAGGGGCAGCTGAAGCTTTCTTT.

The CDR3 DNA reads as TGCGCCAGCAGCCAAGAACCAGGGGGTAATTCACCCCTCCACTTT. Translation gives CASSQEPGGNSPLHF. The rearrangement joins TRBV4-3 to TRBJ1-6; 7 bases align to TRBD1. The junction had 2 bases not matched to a gene; V was cut back by 0 bases and J by 6 bases. CDR1 is LGHNA and CDR2 is YSLEER in the germline V gene. The length of the CDR3 is 15 residues.

The chain carries TRBV7-2 and TRBJ2-5, with TRBD1 as a possible D gene (6 bases). V was pared by 7 bases and J by 3 bases, with 21 bases between. Germline loops: CDR1 SGHTA, CDR2 FQGNSA. This CDR3 region has 16 residues. CDR3 region: CASTSFVLQGKETQYF. In DNA form, the CDR3 reads TGTGCCAGCACCTCATTTGTCTTACAGGGAAAAGAGACCCAGTACTTC.

This clonotype was recorded a few times. An end of the junction differs from the germline gene, which may be a read error. V gene TRBV6-1 combines with J gene TRBJ2-3, with TRBD1 matching 7 bases. Germline-derived CDR1 and CDR2 are MNHNS and SASEGT. CDR3 length: 14 residues. The CDR3 sequence is CASRPGQITDAQYF. In DNA form, the CDR3 reads TGTGCCAGCAGGCCGGGACAGATCACAGATGCGCAGTATTTT.

Worth noting for this clonotype: This sequence may be a read error, since a much larger clone differs from it by one base. CDR3 amino acids: CASSPLLTSGEYNEQYF. The CDR3 DNA follows: TGTGCCAGCAGTCCGCTGCTGACTAGCGGGGAATACAATGAGCAGTACTTC. This rearrangement joins TRBV6-1 to TRBJ2-1; 11 bases map to TRBD2. The DNA end is more similar to TRBJ2-7, so the J call may be wrong. This CDR3 spans 17 amino acids. Germline assignment: CDR1 MNHNS and CDR2 SASEGT.